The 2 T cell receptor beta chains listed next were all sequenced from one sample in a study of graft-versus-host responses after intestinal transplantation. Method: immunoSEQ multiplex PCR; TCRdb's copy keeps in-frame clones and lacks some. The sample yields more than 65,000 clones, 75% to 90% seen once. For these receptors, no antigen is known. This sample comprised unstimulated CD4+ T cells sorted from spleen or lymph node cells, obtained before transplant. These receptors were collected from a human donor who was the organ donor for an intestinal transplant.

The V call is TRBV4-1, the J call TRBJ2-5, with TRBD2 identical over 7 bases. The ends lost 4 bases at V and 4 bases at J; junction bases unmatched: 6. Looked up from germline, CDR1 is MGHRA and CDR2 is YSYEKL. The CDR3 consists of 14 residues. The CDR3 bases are TGCGCCAGCAGCCGGTCGTGGGGGGGAGAGACCCAGTACTTC. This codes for CASSRSWGGETQYF.

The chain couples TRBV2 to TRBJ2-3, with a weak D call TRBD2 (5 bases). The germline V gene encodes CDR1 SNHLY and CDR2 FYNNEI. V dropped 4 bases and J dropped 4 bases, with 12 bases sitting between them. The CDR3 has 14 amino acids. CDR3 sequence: CASSATRGADTQYF. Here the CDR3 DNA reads TGTGCCAGCAGTGCGACCCGGGGAGCAGATACGCAGTATTTT.